This T cell receptor beta chain was identified in a study of CD8+CD57+ T cells in acquired aplastic anemia (dated by TCRdb to about 2018). In terms of the full investigation: Extracted DNA from sorted CD4+ and CD8+ cells averaged 3.2 ug, ranging from roughly 0.19 to 27.4 ug. A CD8+CD57+ expansion meant a frequency higher than the mean frequency seen in healthy subjects. General conclusions and limits of the study: Patients and healthy controls showed no significant difference in CD8+ Simpson's diversity (P=0.060). Approximately 31 CD8+ CDR3 sequences were found in both patients and controls but appeared to be highly expressed in patients and within the immunodominant clones of the patients.

Genomic DNA was used as template for profiling of TCR beta VDJ combinations and CDR3 sequences. An Illumina HiSeq 2000 was the platform used for TCR repertoire sequencing. The authors' pipeline ran thus. TRBV/TRBJ rearrangement plots, CDR3 size and DJ length profiles, and Simpson's diversity index were used to assess repertoires. Whichever DNA sequence was most abundant in the deep sequencing data was defined as the immunodominant clone. CDR3 amino acid sequences were screened for sharing across subjects and were compared with published repertoires and the VDJdb database. The public reads were quality trimmed at Q25 with fastp and then assembled into clones with MiXCR by TCRdb, keeping productive beta chains. Every distinct CDR3 protein forms one entry, paired with its most common genes and DNA. Here the V and J calls rest on TCRdb's processing, not on the authors' analysis. The sample yields 95,000 to 150,000 distinct CDR3 sequences; approximately 36% were counted once. The top ten hold about 2.4% of the sample.

This clonotype was seen repeatedly, ten times or more. Its antigen target is currently unknown. There are no base qualities to consult, and no much larger clone falls within one base. The patients picked for sequencing were ones in whom flow cytometry had shown an expansion of CD8+CD57+ cells. All patients had severe acquired aplastic anemia diagnosed by International Study of Aplastic Anemia and Agranulocytosis and Camitta criteria. No therapy had been received by the patients at the time of blood sampling. In the study, sorted CD4+ and CD8+ blood T cells from patients with severe aplastic anemia and from healthy subjects underwent deep sequencing of TCR repertoires. Patients were enrolled under clinicaltrials.gov protocols 00001620, 01623167, 00001397, 00071045, 00081523 and 00961064 in the USA. Ficoll-Paque density gradient centrifugation was used to isolate peripheral blood mononuclear cells. Before DNA was extracted, CD4+ and CD8+ T cells were sorted using either FACS or magnetic beads.

In the germline V gene, CDR1 corresponds to SGHDN and CDR2 to FVKESK. From the cysteine up to the phenylalanine, the CDR3 has a length of 15 residues. Only the CDR3 portion is preserved as DNA: 45 bases, with reading frame beginning at the first base. Trimming leaves V shorter by 6 bases and J shorter by 5 bases, with the junction holding 11 bases beyond the gene matches. The TCR sequence derives from a human donor with aplastic anemia. Sequences were obtained from sorted CD4+, CD8+, or CD8+CD57+ T cells (not recorded which) from PBMCs. This chain joins TRBV14 to TRBJ1-2, and TRBD1 matches 8 of the central bases. The DNA is TGTGCCAGCAGTCGCTACAGGGGGGGCATATATGGCTACACCTTC. Translated, it gives CASSRYRGGIYGYTF.